Listed here are 21 T cell receptor beta chains from one sample, sequenced in a study of blood T cell repertoires in COVID-19. TCRdb keeps only in-frame clones here, not all; method: immunoSEQ multiplex PCR. The table includes about 68,000 clones, 70% to 90% detected once. Sequenced sample: peripheral blood. The receptor source for this set is a woman aged 50 to 65 with COVID-19, enrolled during active disease.

This rearrangement joins TRBV19 to TRBJ1-5; possibly TRBD1 for D (5 bases). In germline, CDR1 is LNHDA, CDR2 SQIVND (reference sequence). The ends were cut back, 5 bases at V and 0 bases at J, with 8 bases in the middle. There are 14 residues in the CDR3. CDR3 in amino acids: CASSPRASNQPQHF. The CDR3 DNA is TGTGCCAGTAGTCCCAGGGCTAGCAATCAGCCCCAGCATTTT. Based on the CDR3 plus reference TRBV19 and TRBJ1-5, the full variable domain is DGGITQSPKYLFRKEGQNVTLSCEQNLNHDAMYWYRQDPGQGLRLIYYSQIVNDFQKGDIAEGYSVSREKKESFPLTVTSAQKNPTAFYLCASSPRASNQPQHFGDGTRLSIL.

As DNA, the CDR3 is TGTGCCAGCAGCTTGACTAGCGGGAGCGATGAGCAGTTCTTC. Its translation: CASSLTSGSDEQFF. V usage is TRBV7-9 and J usage is TRBJ2-1, with TRBD2 identical over 12 bases. CDR3 length equals 14 residues. CDR1 and CDR2 (germline): SEHNR, FQNEAQ (reference sequence). V trimming: 3 bases; J trimming: 8 bases; junction bases outside the gene matches: 2.

V usage is TRBV24-1 and J usage is TRBJ2-2; 8 bases line up with TRBD2. Unmatched junction bases numbered 1, after V lost 5 bases and J lost 0 bases. Germline V CDR1 and CDR2: KGHDR, SFDVKD. There are 15 residues in the CDR3. The CDR3 sequence: CATSGTSPNTGELFF. Written as DNA, the CDR3 is TGTGCCACCAGTGGGACTAGCCCGAACACCGGGGAGCTGTTTTTT.

The chain recombines TRBV11-3 with TRBJ2-3, with 8 bases that match TRBD2. The CDR3 length is 12 residues. Per the germline V gene, CDR1 is SGHNT and CDR2 is YENEEA. The junction had 3 bases not matched to a gene; V was cut back by 8 bases and J by 5 bases. In DNA, the CDR3 is TGTGCCAGCCGACGGGGGGGAGATACGCAGTATTTT. It yields the protein CASRRGGDTQYF.

The chain combines TRBV3-1 (or the pseudogene TRBV3-2) with TRBJ1-2; D not resolved. Germline V gene sequence: CDR1 LGHDT, CDR2 YNNKEL (reference sequence). The V end was cut by 4 bases, the J end by 4 bases, with 13 bases between. The CDR3 consists of 14 residues. CDR3 in amino acids: CASSPSTVAYGYTF. The DNA of the CDR3 is TGTGCCAGCAGCCCAAGCACCGTAGCCTATGGCTACACCTTC.

The chain employs TRBV28 and TRBJ2-7, with TRBD2 as a possible D gene (7 bases). The CDR3 has 15 residues. Germline V gives CDR1 MDHEN, CDR2 SYDVKM. V lost 2 bases and J lost 12, with 23 bases in between. The CDR3 bases are TGTGCCAGCAGTTTACACGAGGCGGGGGCGCCCTCAGGGTACTTC. Residues: CASSLHEAGAPSGYF.

The chain is built from TRBV5-4 and TRBJ2-3, with TRBD2 matching over 7 bases. Trimming cost V 3 bases and J 1 base; bases outside gene matches: 8. This CDR3 comprises 16 residues. The germline gives CDR1 SGHNT, CDR2 YYREEE (reference sequence). This CDR3 is CASSSLAEEGTDTQYF. In nucleotides, the CDR3 is TGTGCCAGCAGCTCCCTAGCGGAGGAGGGCACAGATACGCAGTATTTT.

The chain uses TRBV7-9 and TRBJ1-5; possibly TRBD1 for D (6 bases). The CDR3 length is 15 residues. Trimming removed 5 bases from V and 1 base from J, with 12 bases in between. Germline V gene lookup returns CDR1 SEHNR and CDR2 FQNEAQ (reference sequence). The CDR3 spells CASSPTQGSNQPQHF. In nucleotides, the CDR3 is TGTGCCAGCAGCCCGACCCAGGGGAGCAATCAGCCCCAGCATTTT.

J is TRBJ2-4 and V is TRBV5-1, with D possibly TRBD1 on 6 matching bases. Germline V gene sequence: CDR1 SGHRS, CDR2 YFSETQ. Trimming removed 4 bases at V and 1 base at J, with 15 bases between. There are 16 residues in the CDR3. The CDR3 reads CASSNRGGAAKNIQYF. In DNA, the CDR3 is TGCGCCAGCAGCAATAGAGGGGGAGCGGCCAAAAACATTCAGTACTTC. The complete variable domain, with remaining parts taken from reference TRBV5-1 and TRBJ2-4, reads KAGVTQTPRYLIKTRGQQVTLSCSPISGHRSVSWYQQTPGQGLQFLFEYFSETQRNKGNFPGRFSGRQFSNSRSEMNVSTLELGDSALYLCASSNRGGAAKNIQYFGAGTRLSVL.

The chain carries TRBV29-1 and TRBJ1-4; D remains unclear. Looked up from germline, CDR1 is SQVTM and CDR2 is ANQGSEA. Trimming took off 8 bases at V and 4 bases at J, with 8 bases between the two ends. The CDR3 sequence is 11 residues long. The CDR3 here is CSHRYNEKLFF. The CDR3 bases are TGCAGCCACCGGTATAATGAAAAACTGTTTTTT.

J is TRBJ2-5 and V is TRBV6-5, with 9 bases identical to TRBD2. Losses at the gene ends were 7 bases for V and 3 bases for J; bases not matched to a gene: 6. There are 14 residues in the CDR3. Germline CDR1 reads MNHEY; CDR2 reads SVGAGI. CDR3 DNA: TGTGCCAGCACAGATTCTAGCGGGGAAGAGACCCAGTACTTC. It codes for CASTDSSGEETQYF.

The rearrangement links TRBV7-3 to TRBJ2-1, with TRBD1 matching 7 bases. The CDR3 length is 12 residues. Germline CDR1 reads SGHTA; CDR2 reads FQGTGA. The ends lost 11 bases at V and 9 bases at J; junction bases unmatched: 10. CDR3 region: CAVLDRAGEQFF. As DNA, the CDR3 is TGTGCCGTACTAGACAGGGCGGGTGAGCAGTTCTTC.

The J gene is TRBJ2-2, the V gene TRBV13; 11 positions match TRBD2. The CDR3 totals 16 residues. Germline-derived CDR1 and CDR2 are PRHDT and FYEKMQ (reference sequence). J lost 5 bases, V lost 5 bases, and 7 bases had no gene match. In nucleotides, the CDR3 is TGTGCCAGCAGCCAGATACTAGCGGGAGAAACCGGGGAGCTGTTTTTT. This gives the protein CASSQILAGETGELFF.

The chain is built from TRBV12-1 and TRBJ2-2; the table gives TRBD2 as D, unverified against the DNA. TRBV12-1 is marked as a pseudogene. This CDR3 is built from 16 residues. The CDR3 region is CASSFAVATLIGELFF. The CDR3 DNA is TGTGCCAGCAGCTTTGCGGTAGCCACCCTAATCGGGGAGCTGTTTTTT.

This sequence joins TRBV11-3 and TRBJ2-7; 11 nucleotides match TRBD2. This CDR3 is 17 amino acids long. V gave up 6 bases and J gave up 0 bases; unmatched junction bases: 10. The germline V gene has CDR1 SGHNT and CDR2 YENEEA. CDR3 residues: CASSHSGRALSSYEQYF. CDR3 nucleotide sequence: TGTGCCAGCAGTCATAGCGGGAGGGCTCTAAGCTCCTACGAGCAGTACTTC.

The chain joins TRBV7-9 to TRBJ1-1, with 7 bases identical to TRBD1. J lost 4 bases, V lost 5 bases, and 7 bases had no gene match. This CDR3 comprises 14 residues. Germline values: CDR1 SEHNR, CDR2 FQNEAQ (reference sequence). DNA of the CDR3: TGTGCCAGCAGCCCGCAGGGGGGCCCCACTGAAGCTTTCTTT. Residues: CASSPQGGPTEAFF. The full variable domain, with the rest looked up from reference TRBV7-9 and TRBJ1-1, is DTGVSQNPRHKITKRGQNVTFRCDPISEHNRLYWYRQTLGQGPEFLTYFQNEAQLEKSRLLSDRFSAERPKGSFSTLEIQRTEQGDSAMYLCASSPQGGPTEAFFGQGTRLTVV.

The chain recombines TRBV11-3 with TRBJ2-5; the match to TRBD1 covers 8 bases. Germline V CDR1 and CDR2: SGHNT, YENEEA. V shed 3 bases and J 3 bases; nucleotides not matched to a gene: 3. CDR3 length: 14 residues. CDR3 nucleotides: TGTGCCAGCAGCTTGTGGGGACAGGAAGAGACCCAGTACTTC. Its protein product is CASSLWGQEETQYF.

This chain uses TRBV24-1 with TRBJ2-2; tentatively, D is TRBD2 (6 bases). This CDR3 comprises 16 residues. The germline V gene has CDR1 KGHDR and CDR2 SFDVKD. Trimming took off 9 bases at V and 0 bases at J, with 16 bases between the two ends. The CDR3 here is CATLGSRGPNTGELFF. In DNA, the CDR3 is TGTGCCACCCTCGGGAGTCGAGGGCCGAACACCGGGGAGCTGTTTTTT.

V usage is TRBV6-6 and J usage is TRBJ1-1; D is perhaps TRBD1 (5 bases). V lost 5 bases and J lost 10, with 14 bases in between. The CDR3 sequence is 12 residues long. Per germline, CDR1 MNHNY and CDR2 SVGAGI (reference sequence). In DNA, the CDR3 is TGTGCCAGCAGTGGGGGACTTCTGGTAGCTTTCTTT. It encodes CASSGGLLVAFF.

V is TRBV5-4 and J is TRBJ1-6, with 7 bases identical to TRBD1. After removal of 2 bases from V and 7 bases from J, the junction contained 6 bases not matched to a gene. CDR1 and CDR2 from the germline V gene are SGHNT and YYREEE (reference sequence). The CDR3 runs 15 residues. CDR3 amino acids: CASSLGGTVNSPLHF. The CDR3 DNA is TGTGCCAGCAGCTTAGGTGGGACAGTAAATTCACCCCTCCACTTT.

This chain joins TRBV6-5 and TRBJ1-5; 8 bases line up with TRBD1. Germline V gene sequence: CDR1 MNHEY, CDR2 SVGAGI. The CDR3 contains 11 residues. Unmatched junction bases numbered 3, after V lost 11 bases and J lost 6 bases. CDR3 sequence (DNA): TGTGCCGGGGGACAGGTTCAGCCCCAGCATTTT. Its protein is CAGGQVQPQHF.